These 12 T cell receptor beta chains were sequenced from one sample in a study of cytomegalovirus exposure and HLA in healthy donors. The PCR contained 60 Vbeta and 13 Jbeta primers. Produced via immunoSEQ multiplex PCR; TCRdb's table is partial and in-frame only. Of under 200,000 clones listed, 80% were seen once; the top ten hold roughly 6.3%. Specimen: PBMCs. The receptors stem from a male donor in good health and CMV-seropositive.

The gene calls are TRBV27 and TRBJ2-5, with TRBD1 identical over 7 bases. Germline values: CDR1 MNHEY, CDR2 SMNVEV (reference sequence). The CDR3 sequence is 14 residues long. V lost 0 bases and J lost 11; bases outside the gene matches: 9. The DNA for the CDR3 is TGTGCCAGCAGTTTATCGGCAGGGGGTAGGGAGCAGTACTTC. This sequence encodes CASSLSAGGREQYF.

CDR3 residues: CASSLAGSNEQFF. The CDR3 nucleotides are TGTGCCAGCAGCCTAGCGGGTAGCAATGAGCAGTTCTTC. J is TRBJ2-1 and V is TRBV27; 8 bases line up with TRBD2. V shed 6 bases, J shed 6 bases, and the junction held 4 bases outside the gene matches. The CDR3 is 13 residues long. The V gene's germline CDR1 is MNHEY and CDR2 SMNVEV (reference sequence).

The chain is built from TRBV19 and TRBJ1-2; 7 bases are a match to TRBD1. This CDR3 has 15 residues. With 5 bases clipped from V and 5 bases from J, the junction kept 11 bases outside the gene matches. CDR1 is LNHDA and CDR2 is SQIVND in the germline V gene (reference sequence). DNA of the CDR3: TGTGCCAGTAGTCTAGGGGGCTCGGCCCGATATGGCTACACCTTC. Translation: CASSLGGSARYGYTF.

The chain uses TRBV10-3 and TRBJ2-2; TRBD2 is a possible D gene (6 bases). Between the trimmed V and J ends, which lost 7 bases and 4 bases, there was a span of 13 bases. This CDR3 is 14 amino acids long. In germline, CDR1 is ENHRY, CDR2 SYGVKD. CDR3 in amino acids: CAITDLAPTGELFF. CDR3 nucleotide sequence: TGTGCCATCACCGACCTAGCGCCCACCGGGGAGCTGTTTTTT.

The chain joins TRBV19 to TRBJ2-7; D gene unclear. Per the germline V gene, CDR1 is LNHDA and CDR2 is SQIVND (reference sequence). Trimming took off 0 bases at V and 2 bases at J, with 11 bases between the two ends. The CDR3 runs to 15 residues. Here the CDR3 DNA reads TGTGCCAGTAGTATAGATCGGTCTACGACCTACGAGCAGTACTTC. It yields the protein CASSIDRSTTYEQYF.

The chain is built from TRBV12-5 and TRBJ1-2, with D tentatively TRBD1 (5 bases). V lost 0 bases and J 3 bases, leaving 11 bases between the germline ends. The CDR3 extends over 15 amino acids. Germline values: CDR1 LGHNT, CDR2 FRNRAP. This CDR3 is CASGLVPPQDYGYTF. Written as DNA, the CDR3 is TGTGCTAGTGGTTTGGTCCCCCCACAGGACTATGGCTACACCTTC.

This chain uses TRBV28 with TRBJ1-4, with a tentative D call TRBD1 (5 bases). Trimming left V 3 bases short and J 4 bases short, with 18 bases between. CDR3 size: 17 residues. CDR1 and CDR2 (germline): MDHEN, SYDVKM. CDR3 nucleotide sequence: TGTGCCAGCAGTTTGGGGGGATCAGGTGGGATTAATGAAAAACTGTTTTTT. This codes for CASSLGGSGGINEKLFF.

J is TRBJ1-1 and V is TRBV7-9; the D gene is possibly TRBD1 (5 bases). With 5 bases removed from V and 2 bases from J, the gap between germline ends came to 12 bases. CDR3 length equals 14 residues. Germline V lookup: CDR1 SEHNR, CDR2 FQNEAQ (reference sequence). The CDR3 nucleotides are TGTGCCAGCAGCACCATAACAGGTAACACTGAAGCTTTCTTT. It yields the protein CASSTITGNTEAFF. The full variable domain, completed using reference TRBV7-9 and TRBJ1-1, is DTGVSQNPRHKITKRGQNVTFRCDPISEHNRLYWYRQTLGQGPEFLTYFQNEAQLEKSRLLSDRFSAERPKGSFSTLEIQRTEQGDSAMYLCASSTITGNTEAFFGQGTRLTVV.

The chain joins TRBV28 to TRBJ2-7; no clear D. The germline V and J ends were trimmed by 2 bases and 7 bases, with 9 bases remaining between them. Germline values: CDR1 MDHEN, CDR2 SYDVKM. This CDR3 has 12 amino acids. CDR3: CASSLPLSEQYF. The CDR3 DNA is TGTGCCAGCAGTTTACCCTTATCTGAGCAGTACTTC.

The chain recombines TRBV7-9 with TRBJ2-7; TRBD1 agrees at 9 bases. The germline gives CDR1 SEHNR, CDR2 FQNEAQ (reference sequence). The CDR3 spans 16 residues. With 6 bases clipped from V and 4 bases from J, the junction kept 13 bases outside the gene matches. Written as DNA, the CDR3 is TGTGCCAGCAGTCCACCGGGACAGGGCTCCCTATACGAGCAGTACTTC. The encoded protein is CASSPPGQGSLYEQYF.

This chain's CDR3 is CASSLGPPSSGGTDTQYF. In DNA, the CDR3 is TGTGCCAGCAGCTTAGGACCCCCCTCTAGCGGGGGCACAGATACGCAGTATTTT. The rearrangement links TRBV7-2 to TRBJ2-3; the match to TRBD2 covers 9 bases. CDR1 is SGHTA, CDR2 FQGNSA, per germline. With 1 base clipped from V and 1 base from J, the junction kept 9 bases outside the gene matches. This CDR3 spans 18 amino acids.

The rearrangement links TRBV28 to TRBJ2-5; no definite D call. Germline CDR1 and CDR2: MDHEN and SYDVKM. This CDR3 spans 13 amino acids. V was cut by 3 bases and J by 5 bases, with 10 bases left in between. The CDR3, as DNA: TGTGCCAGCAGTTTCGGTGTGTGGGAGACCCAGTACTTC. As protein: CASSFGVWETQYF.